This TCR beta chain is drawn from a study of T cell responses to AZD1222 COVID-19 vaccine. The method was immunoSEQ multiplex PCR; TCRdb's version includes in-frame clones alone and lacks a portion of them. The data show 90,000 to 100,000 clones, roughly 90% seen once. Germline CDR1 reads SQVTM; CDR2 reads ANQGSEA. V was cut by 0 bases and J by 2 bases, with 13 bases left in between. The CDR3 loop spans 15 amino acids. Study results and limitations: White British donors predominated, females outnumbered males, and clonal diversity was possibly underestimated. In the spike-specific TCR repertoire, nearly half reportedly target unmutated variant regions. At baseline, just five to seven AZD1222 recipients tested seropositive.

Notes on this clone: Its cognate antigen is unknown.

V gene TRBV29-1 combines with J gene TRBJ1-2, with a tentative D call TRBD1 (5 bases). This specimen consisted of peripheral blood, obtained on day 0 of AZD1222 vaccination. This TCR was sampled from an adult in good health. CDR3 DNA sequence: TGCAGCGTTGAAGATCTGACAGAATTCAACTATGGCTACACCTTC. It yields the protein CSVEDLTEFNYGYTF.